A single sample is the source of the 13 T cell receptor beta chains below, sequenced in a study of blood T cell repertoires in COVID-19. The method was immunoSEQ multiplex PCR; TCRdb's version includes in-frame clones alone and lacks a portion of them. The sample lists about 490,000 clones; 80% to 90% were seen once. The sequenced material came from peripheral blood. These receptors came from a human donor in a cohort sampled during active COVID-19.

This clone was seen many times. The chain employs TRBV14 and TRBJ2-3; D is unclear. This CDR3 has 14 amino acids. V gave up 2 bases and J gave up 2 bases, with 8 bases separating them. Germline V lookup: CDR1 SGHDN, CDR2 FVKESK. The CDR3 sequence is CASSQTRHTDTQYF. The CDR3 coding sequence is TGTGCCAGCAGCCAAACCCGACACACAGATACGCAGTATTTT.

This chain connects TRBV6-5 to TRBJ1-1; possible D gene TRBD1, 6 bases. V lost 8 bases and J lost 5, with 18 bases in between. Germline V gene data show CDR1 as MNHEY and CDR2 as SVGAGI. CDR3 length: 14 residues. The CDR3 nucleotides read TGTGCCAGCGATCGGGGGCCGGGGGGAACTGAAGCTTTCTTT. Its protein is CASDRGPGGTEAFF.

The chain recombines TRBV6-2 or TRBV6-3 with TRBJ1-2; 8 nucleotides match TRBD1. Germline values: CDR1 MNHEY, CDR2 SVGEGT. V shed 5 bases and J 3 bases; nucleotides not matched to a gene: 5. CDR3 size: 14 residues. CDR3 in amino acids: CASSRLDRDYGYTF. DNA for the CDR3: TGTGCCAGCAGTCGACTGGACAGGGACTATGGCTACACCTTC.

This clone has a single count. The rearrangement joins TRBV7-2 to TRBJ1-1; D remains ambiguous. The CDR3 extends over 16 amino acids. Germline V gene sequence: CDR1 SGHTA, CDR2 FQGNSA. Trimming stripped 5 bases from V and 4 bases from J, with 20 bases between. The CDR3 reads CASSGAGLRESTEAFF. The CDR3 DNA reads TGTGCCAGCAGCGGCGCGGGGTTACGAGAGAGCACTGAAGCTTTCTTT.

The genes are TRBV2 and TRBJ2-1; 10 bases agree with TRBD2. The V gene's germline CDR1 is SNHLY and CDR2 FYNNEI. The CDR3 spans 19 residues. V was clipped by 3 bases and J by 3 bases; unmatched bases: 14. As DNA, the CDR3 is TGTGCCAGCAGTGACCCGACTAGCGGGCGCTTAGGCTTCTACAATGAGCAGTTCTTC. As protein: CASSDPTSGRLGFYNEQFF.

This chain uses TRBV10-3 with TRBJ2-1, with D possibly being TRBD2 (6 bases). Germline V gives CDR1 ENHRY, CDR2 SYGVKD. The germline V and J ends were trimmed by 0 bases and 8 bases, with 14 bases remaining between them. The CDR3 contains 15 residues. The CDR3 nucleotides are TGTGCCATCAGTGAGTCAGGACTATCGAAGGATGAGCAGTTCTTC. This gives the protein CAISESGLSKDEQFF.

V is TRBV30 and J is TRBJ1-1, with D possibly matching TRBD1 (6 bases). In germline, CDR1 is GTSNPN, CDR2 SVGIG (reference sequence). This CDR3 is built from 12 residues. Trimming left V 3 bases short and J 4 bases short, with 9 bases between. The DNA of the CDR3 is TGTGCCTGGAGCGGACAGTTCACTGAAGCTTTCTTT. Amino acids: CAWSGQFTEAFF.

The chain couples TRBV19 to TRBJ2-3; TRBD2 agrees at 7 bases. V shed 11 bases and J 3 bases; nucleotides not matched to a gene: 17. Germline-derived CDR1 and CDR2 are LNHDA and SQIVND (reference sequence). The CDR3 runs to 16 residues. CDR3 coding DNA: TGTGCCTCGAGGACTAGTTACGCCCTTGAAACAGATACGCAGTATTTT. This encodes CASRTSYALETDTQYF.

CDR3 bases: TGTGCCACCAGCGCCCCGGACCGAACGGCCGACAGGGGGTTCAATCCCCAGCATTTT. It codes for CATSAPDRTADRGFNPQHF. This chain joins TRBV24-1 and TRBJ1-5; 9 positions match TRBD1. CDR1 and CDR2 (germline): KGHDR, SFDVKD. Trimming cost V 7 bases and J 10 bases; bases outside gene matches: 25. The CDR3 length is 19 residues.

CDR3 DNA: TGTGCCAGCAGCACAATCGGGACAGGGTTTGGCTACACCTTC. Residues: CASSTIGTGFGYTF. The chain carries TRBV7-2 and TRBJ1-2; 9 bases are shared with TRBD1. The germline V gene has CDR1 SGHTA and CDR2 FQGNSA. V shed 5 bases and J 7 bases; nucleotides not matched to a gene: 8. CDR3 length: 14 amino acids.

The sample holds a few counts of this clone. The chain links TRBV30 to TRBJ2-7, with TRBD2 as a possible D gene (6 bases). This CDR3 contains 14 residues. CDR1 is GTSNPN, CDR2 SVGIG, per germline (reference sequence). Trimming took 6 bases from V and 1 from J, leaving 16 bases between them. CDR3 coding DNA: TGTGCCTGCCTCTCTAGGGACTCTTCCTACGAGCAGTACTTC. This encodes CACLSRDSSYEQYF.

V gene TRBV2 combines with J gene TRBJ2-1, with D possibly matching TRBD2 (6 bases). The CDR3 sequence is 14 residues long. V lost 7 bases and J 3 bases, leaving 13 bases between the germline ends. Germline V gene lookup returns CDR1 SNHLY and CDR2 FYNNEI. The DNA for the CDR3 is TGTGCCAGCAATGGGGGGACGGACTACAATGAGCAGTTCTTC. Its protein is CASNGGTDYNEQFF.

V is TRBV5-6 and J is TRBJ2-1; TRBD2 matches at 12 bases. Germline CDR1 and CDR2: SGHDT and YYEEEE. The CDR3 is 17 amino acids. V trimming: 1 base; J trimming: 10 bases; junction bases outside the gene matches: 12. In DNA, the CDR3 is TGTGCCAGCAGCTTGAACCCGCGGCTAGCGGGAGGGAGGGAGCAGTTCTTC. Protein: CASSLNPRLAGGREQFF.